The subject of this entry is one TCR beta chain. The V gene end was trimmed by 5 bases and the J gene end by 2 bases; junction bases not matched to a gene: 9. The germline V gene encodes CDR1 MNHEY and CDR2 SMNVEV (reference sequence). The CDR3 loop spans 16 amino acids. The entry originates in a study of T cell responses to AZD1222 COVID-19 vaccine. Here immunoSEQ multiplex PCR was the method, and the copy in TCRdb shows in-frame clones only, minus some. The sample has about 170,000 clones, roughly nine tenths seen once. The TCR sequence derives from an adult in good health. The material was peripheral blood, obtained on day 0 of AZD1222 vaccination. This rearrangement joins TRBV27 to TRBJ1-3, with 7 bases lining up with TRBD1. CDR3 bases: TGTGCCAGCAGTGAGCTGCGGACAGGCACTGGAAACACCATATATTTT. It codes for CASSELRTGTGNTIYF.